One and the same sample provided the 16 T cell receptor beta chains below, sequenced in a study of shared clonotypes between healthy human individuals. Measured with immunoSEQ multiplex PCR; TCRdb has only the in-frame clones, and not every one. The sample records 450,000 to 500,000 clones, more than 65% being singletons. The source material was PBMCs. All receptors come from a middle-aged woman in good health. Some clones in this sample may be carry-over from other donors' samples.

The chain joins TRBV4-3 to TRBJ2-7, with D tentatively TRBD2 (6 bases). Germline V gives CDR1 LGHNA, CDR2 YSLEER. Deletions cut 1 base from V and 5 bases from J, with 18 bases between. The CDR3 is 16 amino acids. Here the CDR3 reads CASSQAVGGAGHEQYF. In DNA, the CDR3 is TGCGCCAGCAGCCAAGCTGTCGGCGGAGCGGGCCACGAGCAGTACTTC.

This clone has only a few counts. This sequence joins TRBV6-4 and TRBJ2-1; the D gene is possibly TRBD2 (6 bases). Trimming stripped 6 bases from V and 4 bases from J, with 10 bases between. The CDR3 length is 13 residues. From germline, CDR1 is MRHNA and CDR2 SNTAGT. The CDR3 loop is CASSPGEYNEQFF. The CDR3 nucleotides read TGTGCCAGCAGCCCGGGAGAGTACAATGAGCAGTTCTTC.

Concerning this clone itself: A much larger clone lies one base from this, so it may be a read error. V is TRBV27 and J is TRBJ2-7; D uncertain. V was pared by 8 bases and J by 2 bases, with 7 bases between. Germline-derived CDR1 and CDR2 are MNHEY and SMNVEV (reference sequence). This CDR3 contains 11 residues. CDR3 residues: CASGYTYEQYF. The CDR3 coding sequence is TGTGCCAGCGGTTACACCTACGAGCAGTACTTC.

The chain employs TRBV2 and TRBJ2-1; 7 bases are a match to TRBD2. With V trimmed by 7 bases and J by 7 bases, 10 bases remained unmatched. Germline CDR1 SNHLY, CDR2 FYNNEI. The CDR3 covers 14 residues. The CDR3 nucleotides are TGTGCCAGCAATCGTGGGAGGGCCGGTAATGAGCAGTTCTTC. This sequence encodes CASNRGRAGNEQFF.

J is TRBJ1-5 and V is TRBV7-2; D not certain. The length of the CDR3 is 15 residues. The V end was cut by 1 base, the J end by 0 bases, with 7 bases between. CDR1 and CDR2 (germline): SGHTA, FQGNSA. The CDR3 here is CASSLGANSNQPQHF. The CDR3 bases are TGTGCCAGCAGCTTAGGGGCAAATAGCAATCAGCCCCAGCATTTT.

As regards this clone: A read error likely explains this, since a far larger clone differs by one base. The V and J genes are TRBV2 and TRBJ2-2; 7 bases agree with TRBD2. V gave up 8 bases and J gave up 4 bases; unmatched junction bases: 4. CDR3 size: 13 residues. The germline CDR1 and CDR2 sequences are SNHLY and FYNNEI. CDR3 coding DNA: TGTGCCAGCGGGGAGGGCTCCACCGGGGAGCTGTTTTTT. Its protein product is CASGEGSTGELFF.

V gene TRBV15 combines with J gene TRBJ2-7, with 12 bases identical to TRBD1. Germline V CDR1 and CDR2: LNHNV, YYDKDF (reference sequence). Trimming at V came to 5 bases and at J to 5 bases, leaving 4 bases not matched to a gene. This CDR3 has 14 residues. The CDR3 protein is CATSGDRGLHEQYF. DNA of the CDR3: TGTGCCACCAGCGGGGACAGGGGGCTGCACGAGCAGTACTTC.

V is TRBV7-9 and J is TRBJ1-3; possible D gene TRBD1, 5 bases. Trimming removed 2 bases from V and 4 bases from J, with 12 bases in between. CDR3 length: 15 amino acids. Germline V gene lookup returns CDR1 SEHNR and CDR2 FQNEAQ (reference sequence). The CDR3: CASSLWTLEGNTIYF. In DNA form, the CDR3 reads TGTGCCAGCAGCTTATGGACACTGGAAGGAAACACCATATATTTT.

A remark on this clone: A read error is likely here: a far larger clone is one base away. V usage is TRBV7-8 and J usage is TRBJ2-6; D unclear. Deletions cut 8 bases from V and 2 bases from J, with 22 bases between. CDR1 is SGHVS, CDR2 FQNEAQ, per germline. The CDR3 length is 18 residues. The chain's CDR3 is CASGPTRNQHPGANVLTF. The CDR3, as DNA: TGTGCCAGCGGCCCGACCCGGAATCAGCACCCTGGGGCCAACGTCCTGACTTTC.

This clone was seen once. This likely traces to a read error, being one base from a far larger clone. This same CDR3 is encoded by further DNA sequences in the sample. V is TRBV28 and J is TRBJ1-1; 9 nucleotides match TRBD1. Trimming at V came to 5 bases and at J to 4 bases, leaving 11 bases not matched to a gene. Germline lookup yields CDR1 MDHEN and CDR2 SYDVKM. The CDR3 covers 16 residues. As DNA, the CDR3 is TGTGCCAGCAGTGAGACTGGGACAGGGTATAGCACTGAAGCTTTCTTT. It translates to CASSETGTGYSTEAFF.

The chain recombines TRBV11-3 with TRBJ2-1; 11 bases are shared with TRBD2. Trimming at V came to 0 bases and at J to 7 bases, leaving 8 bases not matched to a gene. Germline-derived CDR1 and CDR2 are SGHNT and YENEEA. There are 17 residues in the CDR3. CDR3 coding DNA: TGTGCCAGCAGCTTAGATTCCCCGACTAGCGGGATTAATGAGCAGTTCTTC. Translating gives CASSLDSPTSGINEQFF. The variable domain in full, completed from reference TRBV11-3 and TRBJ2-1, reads EAGVVQSPRYKIIEKKQPVAFWCNPISGHNTLYWYLQNLGQGPELLIRYENEEAVDDSQLPKDRFSAERLKGVDSTLKIQPAELGDSAVYLCASSLDSPTSGINEQFFGPGTRLTVL.

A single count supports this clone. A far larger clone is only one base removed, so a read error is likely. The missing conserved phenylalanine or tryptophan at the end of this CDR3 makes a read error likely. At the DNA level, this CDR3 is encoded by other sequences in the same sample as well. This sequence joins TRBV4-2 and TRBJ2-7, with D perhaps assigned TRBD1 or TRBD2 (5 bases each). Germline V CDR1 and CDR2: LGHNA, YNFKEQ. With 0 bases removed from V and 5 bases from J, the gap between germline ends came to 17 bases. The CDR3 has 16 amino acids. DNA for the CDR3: TGTGCCAGCAGCCAAGACGAGGGGCAGGGCGTCGACGAGCAGTACTTA. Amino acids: CASSQDEGQGVDEQYL.

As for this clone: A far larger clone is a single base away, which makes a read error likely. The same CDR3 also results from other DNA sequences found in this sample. CDR3 nucleotides: TGTGCCAGCAGTTTTTGGGGGGCTAGCGAGCAGTACTTC. Amino acids: CASSFWGASEQYF. This chain uses TRBV28 with TRBJ2-7, with D perhaps matching TRBD1 or TRBD2 (6 bases each). The CDR3 totals 13 residues. Germline V CDR1 and CDR2: MDHEN, SYDVKM. V shed 3 bases and J shed 6 bases, with 12 bases lying between them.

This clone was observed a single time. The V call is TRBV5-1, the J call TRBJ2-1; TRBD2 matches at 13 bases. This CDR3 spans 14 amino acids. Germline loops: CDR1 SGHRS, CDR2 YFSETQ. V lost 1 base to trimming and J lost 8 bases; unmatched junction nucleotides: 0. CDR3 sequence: CASSLTSGRDEQFF. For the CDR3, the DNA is TGCGCCAGCAGCTTGACTAGCGGGAGGGATGAGCAGTTCTTC.

The CDR3 region has the DNA TGTGCCAGCAGTACCCTTGGACTAGCGCCCTCCTCAGATACGCAGTATTTT. Translation gives CASSTLGLAPSSDTQYF. The chain joins TRBV2 to TRBJ2-3, with 9 bases lining up with TRBD2. The CDR3 contains 17 residues. Looked up from germline, CDR1 is SNHLY and CDR2 is FYNNEI. V gave up 5 bases and J gave up 4 bases; unmatched junction bases: 13.

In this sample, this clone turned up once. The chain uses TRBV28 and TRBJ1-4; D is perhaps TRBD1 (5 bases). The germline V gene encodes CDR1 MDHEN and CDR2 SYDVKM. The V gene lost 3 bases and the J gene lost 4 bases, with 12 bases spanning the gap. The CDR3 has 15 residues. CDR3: CASSFLTADNEKLFF. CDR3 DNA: TGTGCCAGCAGTTTCTTGACAGCGGATAATGAAAAACTGTTTTTT. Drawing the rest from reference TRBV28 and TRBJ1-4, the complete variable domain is DVKVTQSSRYLVKRTGEKVFLECVQDMDHENMFWYRQDPGLGLRLIYFSYDVKMKEKGDIPEGYSVSREKKERFSLILESASTNQTSMYLCASSFLTADNEKLFFGSGTQLSVL.